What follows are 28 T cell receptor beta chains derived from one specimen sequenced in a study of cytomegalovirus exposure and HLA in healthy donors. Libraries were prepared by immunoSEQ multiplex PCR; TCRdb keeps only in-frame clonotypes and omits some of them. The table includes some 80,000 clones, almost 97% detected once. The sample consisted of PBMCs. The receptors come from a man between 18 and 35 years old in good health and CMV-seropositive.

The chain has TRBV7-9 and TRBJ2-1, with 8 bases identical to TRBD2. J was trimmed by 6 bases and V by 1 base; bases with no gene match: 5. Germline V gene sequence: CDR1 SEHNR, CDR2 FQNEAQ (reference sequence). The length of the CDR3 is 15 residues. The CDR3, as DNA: TGTGCCAGCAGCTTAGTTTTGGGACTAGTCAATGAGCAGTTCTTC. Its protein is CASSLVLGLVNEQFF.

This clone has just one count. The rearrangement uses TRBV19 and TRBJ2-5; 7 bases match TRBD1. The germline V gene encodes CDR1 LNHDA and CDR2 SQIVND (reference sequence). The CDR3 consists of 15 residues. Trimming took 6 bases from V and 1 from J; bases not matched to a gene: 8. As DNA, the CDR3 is TGTGCCAGTAGGCGCTCCGGGACAGCCCAAGAGACCCAGTACTTC. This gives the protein CASRRSGTAQETQYF.

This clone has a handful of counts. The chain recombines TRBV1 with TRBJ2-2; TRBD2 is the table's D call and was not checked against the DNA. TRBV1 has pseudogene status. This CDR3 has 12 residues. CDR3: CTSSRDSGELFF. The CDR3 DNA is TGCACCAGCAGCAGGGACTCCGGGGAGCTGTTTTTT.

The CDR3 reads CASSSGTGIQETQYF. The CDR3 DNA reads TGCGCCAGCAGCTCCGGGACAGGGATTCAAGAGACCCAGTACTTC. This chain links TRBV5-1 with TRBJ2-5; 9 bases are a match to TRBD1. The germline V gene has CDR1 SGHRS and CDR2 YFSETQ. Trimming cost V 3 bases and J 2 bases; bases outside gene matches: 5. The CDR3 length is 15 residues. Based on the CDR3 plus reference TRBV5-1 and TRBJ2-5, the full variable domain is KAGVTQTPRYLIKTRGQQVTLSCSPISGHRSVSWYQQTPGQGLQFLFEYFSETQRNKGNFPGRFSGRQFSNSRSEMNVSTLELGDSALYLCASSSGTGIQETQYFGPGTRLLVL.

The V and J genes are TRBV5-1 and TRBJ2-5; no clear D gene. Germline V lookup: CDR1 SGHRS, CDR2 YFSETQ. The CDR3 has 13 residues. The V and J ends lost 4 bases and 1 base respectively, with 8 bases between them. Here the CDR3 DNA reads TGCGCCAGCAGCGGCCGAACCCAAGAGACCCAGTACTTC. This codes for CASSGRTQETQYF. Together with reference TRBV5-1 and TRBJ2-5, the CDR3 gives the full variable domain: KAGVTQTPRYLIKTRGQQVTLSCSPISGHRSVSWYQQTPGQGLQFLFEYFSETQRNKGNFPGRFSGRQFSNSRSEMNVSTLELGDSALYLCASSGRTQETQYFGPGTRLLVL.

CDR3 in amino acids: CAWSVGGGNTIYF. CDR3 in DNA: TGTGCCTGGAGTGTTGGGGGGGGCAACACCATATATTTT. The rearrangement uses TRBV30 and TRBJ1-3, with D tentatively TRBD1 (6 bases). V lost 0 bases to trimming and J lost 7 bases, with 10 bases between them. The germline gives CDR1 GTSNPN, CDR2 SVGIG (reference sequence). The length of the CDR3 is 13 residues.

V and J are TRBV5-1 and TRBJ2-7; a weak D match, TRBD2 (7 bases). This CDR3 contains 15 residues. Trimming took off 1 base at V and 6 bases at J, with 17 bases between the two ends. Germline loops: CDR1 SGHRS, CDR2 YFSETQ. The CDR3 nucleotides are TGCGCCAGCAGCTTGACTGCCAGCGGGACATCCGAGCAGTACTTC. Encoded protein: CASSLTASGTSEQYF.

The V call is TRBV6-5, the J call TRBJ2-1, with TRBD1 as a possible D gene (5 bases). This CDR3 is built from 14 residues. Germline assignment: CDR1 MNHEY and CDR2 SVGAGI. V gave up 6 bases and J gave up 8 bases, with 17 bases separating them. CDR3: CASREGVGWDEQFF. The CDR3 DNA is TGTGCCAGCAGGGAAGGGGTGGGATGGGATGAGCAGTTCTTC.

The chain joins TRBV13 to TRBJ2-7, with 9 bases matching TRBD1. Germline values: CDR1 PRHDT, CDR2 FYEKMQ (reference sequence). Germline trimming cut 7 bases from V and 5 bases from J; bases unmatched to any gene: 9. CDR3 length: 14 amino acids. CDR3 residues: CASTLGTGSNEQYF. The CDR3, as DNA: TGTGCCAGCACCCTAGGGACAGGGTCCAACGAGCAGTACTTC. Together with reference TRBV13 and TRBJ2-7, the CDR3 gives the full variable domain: AAGVIQSPRHLIKEKRETATLKCYPIPRHDTVYWYQQGPGQDPQFLISFYEKMQSDKGSIPDRFSAQQFSDYHSELNMSSLELGDSALYFCASTLGTGSNEQYFGPGTRLTVT.

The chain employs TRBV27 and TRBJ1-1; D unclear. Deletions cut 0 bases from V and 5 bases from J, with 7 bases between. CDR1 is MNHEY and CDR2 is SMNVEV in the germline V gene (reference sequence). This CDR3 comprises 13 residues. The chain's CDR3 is CASSLSRRTEAFF. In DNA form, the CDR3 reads TGTGCCAGCAGTTTATCGAGGCGTACTGAAGCTTTCTTT.

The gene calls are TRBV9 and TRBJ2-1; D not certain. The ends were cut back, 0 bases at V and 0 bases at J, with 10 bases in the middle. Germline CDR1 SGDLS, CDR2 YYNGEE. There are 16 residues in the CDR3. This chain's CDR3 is CASSVEPPSSYNEQFF. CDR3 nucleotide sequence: TGTGCCAGCAGCGTAGAGCCCCCAAGCTCCTACAATGAGCAGTTCTTC.

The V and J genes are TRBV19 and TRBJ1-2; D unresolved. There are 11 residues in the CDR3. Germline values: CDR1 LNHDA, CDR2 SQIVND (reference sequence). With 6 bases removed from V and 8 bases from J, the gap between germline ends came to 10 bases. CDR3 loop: CASSMAGGYTF. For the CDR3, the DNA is TGTGCCAGTAGCATGGCGGGAGGCTACACCTTC. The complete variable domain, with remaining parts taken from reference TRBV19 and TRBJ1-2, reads DGGITQSPKYLFRKEGQNVTLSCEQNLNHDAMYWYRQDPGQGLRLIYYSQIVNDFQKGDIAEGYSVSREKKESFPLTVTSAQKNPTAFYLCASSMAGGYTFGSGTRLTVV.

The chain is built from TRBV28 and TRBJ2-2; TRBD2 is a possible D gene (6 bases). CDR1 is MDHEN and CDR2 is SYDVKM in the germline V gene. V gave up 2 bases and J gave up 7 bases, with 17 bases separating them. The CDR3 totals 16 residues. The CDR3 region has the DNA TGTGCCAGCAGTTTAATCATGGAGGGAGCGGGCGGGGAGCTGTTTTTT. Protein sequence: CASSLIMEGAGGELFF.

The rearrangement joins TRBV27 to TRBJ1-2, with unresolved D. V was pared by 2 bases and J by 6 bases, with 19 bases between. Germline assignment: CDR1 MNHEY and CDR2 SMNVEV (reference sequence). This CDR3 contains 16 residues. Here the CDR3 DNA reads TGTGCCAGCAGTTTACCGTTCGCCCCCGAGTTTAATGGCTACACCTTC. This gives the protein CASSLPFAPEFNGYTF.

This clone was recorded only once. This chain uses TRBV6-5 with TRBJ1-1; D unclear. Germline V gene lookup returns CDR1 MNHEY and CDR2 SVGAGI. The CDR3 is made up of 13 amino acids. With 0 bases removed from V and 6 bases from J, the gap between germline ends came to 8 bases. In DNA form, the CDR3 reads TGTGCCAGCAGTTACTCGAGCTTGGCTGAAGCTTTCTTT. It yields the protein CASSYSSLAEAFF.

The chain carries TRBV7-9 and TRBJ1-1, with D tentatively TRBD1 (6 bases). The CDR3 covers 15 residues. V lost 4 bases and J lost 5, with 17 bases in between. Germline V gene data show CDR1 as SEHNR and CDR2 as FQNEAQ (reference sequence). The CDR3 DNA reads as TGTGCCAGCAGCTCTACAGGGAAGGGGAAAACTGAAGCTTTCTTT. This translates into CASSSTGKGKTEAFF.

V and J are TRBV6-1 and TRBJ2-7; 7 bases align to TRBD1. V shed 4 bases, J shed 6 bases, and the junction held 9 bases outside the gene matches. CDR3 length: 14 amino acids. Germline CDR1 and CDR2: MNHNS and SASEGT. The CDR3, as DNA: TGTGCCAGCAGTGGCAATCCGACAGGGCGCGAGCAGTACTTC. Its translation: CASSGNPTGREQYF.

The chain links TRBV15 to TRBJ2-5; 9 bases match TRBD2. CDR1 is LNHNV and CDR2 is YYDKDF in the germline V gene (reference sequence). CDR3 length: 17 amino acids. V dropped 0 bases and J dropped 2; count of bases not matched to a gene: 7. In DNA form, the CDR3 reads TGTGCCACCAGCAGAGATGCAAATAGCGGGGGACAAGAGACCCAGTACTTC. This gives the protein CATSRDANSGGQETQYF.

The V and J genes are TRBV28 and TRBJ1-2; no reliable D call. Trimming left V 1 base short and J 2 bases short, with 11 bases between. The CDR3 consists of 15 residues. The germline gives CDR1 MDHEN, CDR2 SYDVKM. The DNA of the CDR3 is TGTGCCAGCAGTTTATCCCCTTGGGCGAACTATGGCTACACCTTC. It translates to CASSLSPWANYGYTF.

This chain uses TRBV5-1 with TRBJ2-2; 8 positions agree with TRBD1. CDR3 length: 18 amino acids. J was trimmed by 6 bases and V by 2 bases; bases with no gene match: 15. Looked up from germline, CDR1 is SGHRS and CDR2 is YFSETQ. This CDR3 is CASSFRGTGFGGAGELFF. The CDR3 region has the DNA TGCGCCAGCAGCTTCCGGGGGACAGGTTTTGGTGGTGCCGGGGAGCTGTTTTTT. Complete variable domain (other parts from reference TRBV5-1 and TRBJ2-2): KAGVTQTPRYLIKTRGQQVTLSCSPISGHRSVSWYQQTPGQGLQFLFEYFSETQRNKGNFPGRFSGRQFSNSRSEMNVSTLELGDSALYLCASSFRGTGFGGAGELFFGEGSRLTVL.

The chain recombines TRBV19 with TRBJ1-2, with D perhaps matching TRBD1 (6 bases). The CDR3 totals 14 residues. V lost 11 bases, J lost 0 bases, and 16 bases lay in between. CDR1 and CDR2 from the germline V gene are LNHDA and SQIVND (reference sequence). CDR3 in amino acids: CAVKRDTSNYGYTF. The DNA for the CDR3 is TGTGCCGTCAAACGGGACACCTCTAACTATGGCTACACCTTC. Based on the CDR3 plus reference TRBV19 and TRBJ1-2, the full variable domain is DGGITQSPKYLFRKEGQNVTLSCEQNLNHDAMYWYRQDPGQGLRLIYYSQIVNDFQKGDIAEGYSVSREKKESFPLTVTSAQKNPTAFYLCAVKRDTSNYGYTFGSGTRLTVV.

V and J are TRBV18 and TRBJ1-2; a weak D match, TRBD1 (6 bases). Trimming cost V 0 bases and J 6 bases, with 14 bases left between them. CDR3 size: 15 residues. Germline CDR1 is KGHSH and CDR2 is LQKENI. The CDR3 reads CASSPPIGRGNGYTF. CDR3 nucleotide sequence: TGTGCCAGCTCACCACCGATAGGCAGGGGCAATGGCTACACCTTC.

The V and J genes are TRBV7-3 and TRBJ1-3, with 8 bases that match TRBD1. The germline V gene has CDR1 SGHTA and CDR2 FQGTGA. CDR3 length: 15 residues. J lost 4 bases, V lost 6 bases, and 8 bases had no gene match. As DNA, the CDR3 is TGTGCCAGCAGTGAGTCAGGGGGCTTCGGAAACACCATATATTTT. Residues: CASSESGGFGNTIYF. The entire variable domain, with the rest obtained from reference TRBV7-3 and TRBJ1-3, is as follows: GAGVSQTPSNKVTEKGKYVELRCDPISGHTALYWYRQSLGQGPEFLIYFQGTGAADDSGLPNDRFFAVRPEGSVSTLKIQRTERGDSAVYLCASSESGGFGNTIYFGEGSWLTVV.

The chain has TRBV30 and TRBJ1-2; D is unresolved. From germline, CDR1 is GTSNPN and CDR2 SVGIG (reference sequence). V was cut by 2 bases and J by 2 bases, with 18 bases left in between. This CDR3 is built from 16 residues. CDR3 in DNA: TGTGCCTGGAGTCCGGCAGGCTTGCCGTCCAACTATGGCTACACCTTC. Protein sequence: CAWSPAGLPSNYGYTF.

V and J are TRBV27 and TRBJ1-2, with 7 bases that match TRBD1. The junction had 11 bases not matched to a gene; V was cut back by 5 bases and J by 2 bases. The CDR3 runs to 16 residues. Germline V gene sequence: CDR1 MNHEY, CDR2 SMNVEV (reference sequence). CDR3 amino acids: CASSLGKTGTNYGYTF. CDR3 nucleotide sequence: TGTGCCAGCAGTCTAGGAAAGACAGGGACCAACTATGGCTACACCTTC.

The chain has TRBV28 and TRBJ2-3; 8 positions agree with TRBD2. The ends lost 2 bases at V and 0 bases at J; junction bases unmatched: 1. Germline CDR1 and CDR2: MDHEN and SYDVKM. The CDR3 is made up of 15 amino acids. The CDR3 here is CASSLQRESTDTQYF. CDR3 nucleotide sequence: TGTGCCAGCAGTTTACAGCGGGAGAGCACAGATACGCAGTATTTT.

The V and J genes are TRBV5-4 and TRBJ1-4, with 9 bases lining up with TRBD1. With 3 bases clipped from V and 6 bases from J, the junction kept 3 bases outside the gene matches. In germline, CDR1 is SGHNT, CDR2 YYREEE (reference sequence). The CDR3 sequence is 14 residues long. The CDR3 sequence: CASSSRDRDEKLFF. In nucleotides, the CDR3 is TGTGCCAGCAGCTCCCGGGACAGGGATGAAAAACTGTTTTTT.

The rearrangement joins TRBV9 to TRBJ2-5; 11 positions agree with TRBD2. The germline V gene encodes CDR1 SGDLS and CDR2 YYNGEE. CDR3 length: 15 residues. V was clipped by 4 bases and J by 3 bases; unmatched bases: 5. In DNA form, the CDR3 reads TGTGCCAGCAGCACAGTGACTAGCGGGAAAGAGACCCAGTACTTC. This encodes CASSTVTSGKETQYF.